The rows below give T cell receptor beta chains drawn from one sample of a study of identical twins. TCRdb redid the calling of the 5' RACE reads with MiXCR, one entry per CDR3 protein. The sample comprises 1.5 million to 2 million distinct CDR3 sequences, around 29% of which are singletons, and around 0.25% rests with the top ten. Sequencing was carried out using cord blood. The receptor set was obtained from a newborn girl in good health. CDR3s include the opening cysteine and the closing phenylalanine or tryptophan. Size values are once, few and many counts, or a class for expanded clones, and some rows have none.

j_call clone_size v_call cdr3_aa
TRBJ1-4 once TRBV20-1 CSARDQQGTNEKLFF
TRBJ2-3 many TRBV20-1 CSGATSTDTQYF
TRBJ2-4 many TRBV2 CASSDRGGSTKNIQYF
TRBJ2-1 - TRBV11-2 CASSPGTGKTYNEQFF
TRBJ1-5 - TRBV19 CASSQPPGRGNQPQHF
TRBJ1-2 - TRBV4-1 CASSRSLFRDNYGYTF
TRBJ2-1 few TRBV20-1 CSARDPGTSGEQFF
TRBJ2-3 - TRBV21-1 CASSPPGFPSTDTQYF
TRBJ1-5 few TRBV4-1 CASSPTPFNQPQHF
TRBJ1-2 - TRBV14 CASSLDGARVGGYTF
- - TRBV6-6 CASTAGQYKETQYF
TRBJ2-1 - TRBV2 CASSEAWGKRERYNEQFF
TRBJ1-1 - TRBV20-1 CSARAGAGDTEAFF
TRBJ1-1 few TRBV5-4 CASSLGQGGKAFF
TRBJ2-3 few TRBV20-1 CSATRSVDTQYF
TRBJ2-3 few TRBV6-2/TRBV6-3 CASRTAGDVTDTQYF
TRBJ1-1 - TRBV27 CASSLKFLNTEAFF
TRBJ2-7 - TRBV3-1 CASSPVRTSYEQYF
TRBJ2-6 few TRBV4-2 CASSQGLSGSGANVLTF
TRBJ1-6 - TRBV12-3/TRBV12-4 CASREEYNSPLHF
TRBJ2-1 - TRBV28 CASSLMVQAYNEQFF
TRBJ2-1 few TRBV18 CASSPPTQGLKNEQFF
TRBJ1-2 - TRBV5-1 CASSFGQTVYGFTF
TRBJ2-3 few TRBV5-1 CASSLGKEEQYF
TRBJ2-7 many TRBV29-1 CSVGGRTGAPYEQYF
TRBJ2-5 - TRBV5-1 CASSFLQYQETQYF